A selection of T cell receptor beta chains follows, all from one sample in a study of pediatric ulcerative colitis. TCRdb's copy holds only in-frame clones and misses some; the assay was immunoSEQ multiplex PCR. The sample includes tens of thousands of clones, 70% to 90% of them seen just once. Sequences were obtained from blood. Source of these receptors: a boy between 10 and 17 years old with severe ulcerative colitis. Both conserved end residues are trimmed from each CDR3. The D gene is left open where the match is weak. Clone size appears in some rows only: once, few, many, or a class for an expanded clone.

TRBJ2-5 TRBV19 NA NA ASSTPREETQY
TRBJ2-7 TRBV7-9 NA NA ASSPTRGLTDEQY
TRBJ1-1 TRBV5-4 once TRBD1 ASSLGGGQGVNTEAF
TRBJ2-7 TRBV30 NA NA AWSWRNEQY
TRBJ2-7 TRBV6-5 NA NA ATLGAGTNSYEQY
TRBJ2-1 TRBV30 NA TRBD2 AWSAPGLTGGKGEQF
TRBJ2-3 TRBV9 NA NA ASSVGPRVTDTQY
TRBJ1-1 TRBV19 once TRBD1 ASSRGGIFSDTEAF
TRBJ2-7 TRBV30 NA NA AWSASGTSYEQY
TRBJ2-1 TRBV10-3 NA NA AITAGSSRGEQF
TRBJ1-1 TRBV7-6 NA NA ASSLDGMNTEAF
TRBJ2-7 TRBV30 NA NA AWSVTASSYEQY
TRBJ2-2 TRBV6-4 NA NA ASSPSEGAAANTGELF
TRBJ2-1 TRBV27 NA TRBD2 ASSPVGSVAGGIYNEQF
TRBJ2-3 TRBV5-1 NA TRBD1 ASSLEGQGTDTQY
TRBJ2-1 TRBV11-2 NA NA ASSLGVSDYNEQF
TRBJ1-2 TRBV7-9 NA NA ASSLSYGQEGGYT
TRBJ2-3 TRBV5-1 NA TRBD1 ASSLQGAVTDTQY
TRBJ1-5 TRBV18 NA NA ASSGSSNQPQH
TRBJ2-1 TRBV28 NA NA ASSFRSSYNEQF